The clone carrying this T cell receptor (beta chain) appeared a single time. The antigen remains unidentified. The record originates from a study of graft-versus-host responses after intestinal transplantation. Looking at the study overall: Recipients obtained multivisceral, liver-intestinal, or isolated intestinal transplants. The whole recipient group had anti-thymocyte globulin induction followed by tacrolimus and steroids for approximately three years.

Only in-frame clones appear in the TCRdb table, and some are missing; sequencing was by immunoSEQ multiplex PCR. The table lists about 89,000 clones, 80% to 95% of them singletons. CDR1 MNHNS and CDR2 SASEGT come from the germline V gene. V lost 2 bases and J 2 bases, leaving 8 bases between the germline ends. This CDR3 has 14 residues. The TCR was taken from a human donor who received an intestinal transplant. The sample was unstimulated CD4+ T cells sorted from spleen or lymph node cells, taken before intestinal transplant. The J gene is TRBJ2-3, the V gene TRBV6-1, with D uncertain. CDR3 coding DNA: TGTGCCAGCAGTGAACTTCTGCCCACAGATACGCAGTATTTT. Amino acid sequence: CASSELLPTDTQYF.